These 16 T cell receptor beta chains came from one sample sequenced in a study of T cells in Graves' hyperthyroidism and ophthalmopathy (dated by TCRdb to the late 2010s). Libraries were built with multiplex PCR. The sequencer was an Illumina HiSeq 2000. The TCR beta CDR3 regions were amplified from the RNA transcripts. The TCR CDR3 was subjected to a first round of RT-PCR using the HTBI primer set and the Qiagen OneStep RT-PCR kit. Using fastp at Q25 and MiXCR, TCRdb reprocessed the public reads and kept productive beta chains. For every CDR3 protein sequence, its rows merge into one entry that carries the most common genes and DNA. This sample is represented by some 560,000 distinct CDR3 sequences; less than 15% of them were singletons. The ten largest account for approximately 13% of the sample. Sequenced sample: blood. The receptors were sampled from a woman aged 40-49 years with Graves' hyperthyroidism.

This clonotype was detected ten times or more. The chain recombines TRBV29-1 with TRBJ1-1; possible D gene TRBD1, 5 bases. From germline, CDR1 is SQVTM and CDR2 ANQGSEA. V was cut by 4 bases and J by 3 bases, with 9 bases left in between. CDR3 size: 12 residues. CDR3 residues: CSVGAGYTEAFF. CDR3 DNA: TGCAGCGTTGGAGCAGGGTACACTGAAGCTTTCTTT.

V usage is TRBV7-2 and J usage is TRBJ2-3, with TRBD2 matching over 11 bases. J lost 3 bases, V lost 1 base, and 3 bases had no gene match. The germline CDR1 and CDR2 sequences are SGHTA and FQGNSA. The CDR3 is 16 residues long. CDR3 bases: TGTGCCAGCAGCTTAGTAGCGGGAGGGATGACAGATACGCAGTATTTT. It codes for CASSLVAGGMTDTQYF.

This clonotype came up many times. The V call is TRBV30, the J call TRBJ2-7; no clear D. Per germline, CDR1 GTSNPN and CDR2 SVGIG (reference sequence). V lost 0 bases and J 2 bases, leaving 8 bases between the germline ends. CDR3 length equals 13 residues. The CDR3 here is CAWSVGKTYEQYF. The CDR3 DNA sequence: TGTGCCTGGAGTGTAGGCAAGACCTACGAGCAGTACTTC.

In the case of this clonotype: One end of the junction varies from germline; a read error may be responsible. The chain carries TRBV30 and TRBJ2-7, with 13 positions matching TRBD2. The CDR3 has 17 residues. The V gene's germline CDR1 is GTSNPN and CDR2 SVGIG (reference sequence). CDR3 in amino acids: CARSGALTSGRVYEQYF. For the CDR3, the DNA is TGTGCCCGGAGTGGGGCCCTAACTAGCGGGAGGGTCTACGAGCAGTACTTC.

This clonotype was counted ten times or more. This chain connects TRBV27 to TRBJ1-6, with unresolved D. V lost 0 bases to trimming and J lost 9 bases, with 15 bases between them. Germline V CDR1 and CDR2: MNHEY, SMNVEV (reference sequence). This CDR3 region has 16 residues. The CDR3 is CASSLSLAHSGSPLHF. CDR3 nucleotide sequence: TGTGCCAGCAGTTTATCTCTGGCCCACTCGGGTTCACCCCTCCACTTT.

This clonotype has only a few counts. V usage is TRBV5-1 and J usage is TRBJ1-3, with TRBD1 identical over 8 bases. Germline CDR1 is SGHRS and CDR2 is YFSETQ. The CDR3 has 15 residues. After removal of 3 bases from V and 2 bases from J, the junction contained 4 bases not matched to a gene. Written as DNA, the CDR3 is TGCGCCAGCAGCTCTCAGGGGGCGACTGGAAACACCATATATTTT. Its protein product is CASSSQGATGNTIYF.

This clonotype was detected only a few times. The chain is built from TRBV20-1 and TRBJ2-5, with D possibly TRBD2 on 6 matching bases. CDR1 and CDR2 (germline): DFQATT, SNEGSKA (reference sequence). V dropped 5 bases and J dropped 1 base, with 11 bases sitting between them. CDR3 length: 13 residues. Here the CDR3 DNA reads TGCAGTGCTGGGGACTTAGGCCAAGAGACCCAGTACTTC. This gives the protein CSAGDLGQETQYF.

This clonotype was seen a few times. V gene TRBV28 combines with J gene TRBJ2-3, with D possibly being TRBD2 (6 bases). CDR3 size: 15 residues. CDR1 MDHEN and CDR2 SYDVKM come from the germline V gene. The V and J ends lost 8 bases and 4 bases respectively, with 19 bases between them. As DNA, the CDR3 is TGTGCCAGCGGATCGGGACTCGACGCCGCAGATACGCAGTATTTT. Its translation: CASGSGLDAADTQYF.

This clonotype was seen at least ten times. The chain links TRBV29-1 to TRBJ2-7; D may correspond to TRBD1 or TRBD2 (5 bases each). The CDR3 is 15 residues long. The ends were cut back, 1 base at V and 4 bases at J, with 17 bases in the middle. Germline V CDR1 and CDR2: SQVTM, ANQGSEA. The CDR3 here is CSVEVRNGREYEQYF. DNA of the CDR3: TGCAGCGTTGAAGTCCGAAACGGCAGGGAGTACGAGCAGTACTTC.

In its sample, this clonotype was seen many times. The rearrangement uses TRBV29-1 and TRBJ2-7; D may be TRBD1 (5 bases). Germline CDR1 SQVTM, CDR2 ANQGSEA. The CDR3 loop spans 11 amino acids. Trimming stripped 4 bases from V and 2 bases from J, with 6 bases between. The CDR3 loop is CSVAGTYEQYF. Written as DNA, the CDR3 is TGCAGCGTTGCAGGGACCTACGAGCAGTACTTC.

This rearrangement joins TRBV19 to TRBJ2-2, with TRBD2 matching over 7 bases. This CDR3 spans 16 amino acids. J lost 2 bases, V lost 10 bases, and 13 bases had no gene match. Germline V lookup: CDR1 LNHDA, CDR2 SQIVND (reference sequence). CDR3 bases: TGTGCCACCGCCGCCGGGACTACTACCAACACCGGGGAGCTGTTTTTT. This sequence encodes CATAAGTTTNTGELFF. The full variable domain, in which reference TRBV19 and TRBJ2-2 provide the parts outside the CDR3, is DGGITQSPKYLFRKEGQNVTLSCEQNLNHDAMYWYRQDPGQGLRLIYYSQIVNDFQKGDIAEGYSVSREKKESFPLTVTSAQKNPTAFYLCATAAGTTTNTGELFFGEGSRLTVL.

This clonotype was counted only a few times. In DNA, the CDR3 is TGTGCCAGCAGCGGATTGACAGGGGGCAGCTACGAGCAGTACTTC. Amino acid sequence: CASSGLTGGSYEQYF. The chain joins TRBV3-1 to TRBJ2-7; 10 bases are shared with TRBD1. After removal of 5 bases from V and 3 bases from J, the junction contained 7 bases not matched to a gene. The CDR3 consists of 15 residues. CDR1 and CDR2 from the germline V gene are LGHDT and YNNKEL (reference sequence).

This clonotype was recorded many times. The V gene is TRBV2, the J gene TRBJ2-1; TRBD2 matches 10 bases. J gave up 6 bases and V 8 bases, and 7 bases lay outside the gene matches. Germline-derived CDR1 and CDR2 are SNHLY and FYNNEI. The CDR3 has 14 amino acids. As DNA, the CDR3 is TGTGCCAGCTTGGTAGCGGGAGGCCGCAATGAGCAGTTCTTC. Translating it yields CASLVAGGRNEQFF.

This clonotype occurred many times. The J gene is TRBJ2-7, the V gene TRBV7-9; D possibly corresponds to TRBD1 (5 bases). The CDR3 covers 14 residues. V was pared by 5 bases and J by 3 bases, with 14 bases between. The germline CDR1 and CDR2 sequences are SEHNR and FQNEAQ (reference sequence). CDR3 coding DNA: TGTGCCAGCAGCCCAGGGCCAAACTTCTACGAGCAGTACTTC. This gives the protein CASSPGPNFYEQYF.

There are many counts of this clonotype. The gene calls are TRBV6-2 or TRBV6-3 and TRBJ2-1, with TRBD2 as a possible D gene (6 bases). Trimming removed 0 bases at V and 2 bases at J, with 8 bases between. CDR1 is MNHEY and CDR2 is SVGEGT in the germline V gene. CDR3 length equals 15 residues. CDR3 sequence (DNA): TGTGCCAGCAGTTACTCCGGGGGAACCTACAATGAGCAGTTCTTC. Translating it yields CASSYSGGTYNEQFF.

This clonotype was counted many times. The V call is TRBV30, the J call TRBJ1-4; 7 bases map to TRBD1. Unmatched junction bases numbered 9, after V lost 3 bases and J lost 5 bases. Germline V lookup: CDR1 GTSNPN, CDR2 SVGIG (reference sequence). This CDR3 has 15 amino acids. CDR3 sequence reads: CAWRLLQGGNEKLFF. The CDR3 DNA follows: TGTGCCTGGAGACTACTCCAGGGGGGGAATGAAAAACTGTTTTTT.